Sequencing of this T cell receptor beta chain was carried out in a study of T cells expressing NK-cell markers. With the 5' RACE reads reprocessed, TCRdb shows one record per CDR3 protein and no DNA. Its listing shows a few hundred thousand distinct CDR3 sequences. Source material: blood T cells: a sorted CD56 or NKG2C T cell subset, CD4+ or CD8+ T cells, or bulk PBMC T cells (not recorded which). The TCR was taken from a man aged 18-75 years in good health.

The CDR3 is CASSSGQTKQYF. V and J are TRBV7-2 and TRBJ2-7; the D call of TRBD1 rests on TCRdb alone, since no DNA is present to check it. Looked up from germline, CDR1 is SGHTA and CDR2 is FQGNSA. This CDR3 has 12 residues.